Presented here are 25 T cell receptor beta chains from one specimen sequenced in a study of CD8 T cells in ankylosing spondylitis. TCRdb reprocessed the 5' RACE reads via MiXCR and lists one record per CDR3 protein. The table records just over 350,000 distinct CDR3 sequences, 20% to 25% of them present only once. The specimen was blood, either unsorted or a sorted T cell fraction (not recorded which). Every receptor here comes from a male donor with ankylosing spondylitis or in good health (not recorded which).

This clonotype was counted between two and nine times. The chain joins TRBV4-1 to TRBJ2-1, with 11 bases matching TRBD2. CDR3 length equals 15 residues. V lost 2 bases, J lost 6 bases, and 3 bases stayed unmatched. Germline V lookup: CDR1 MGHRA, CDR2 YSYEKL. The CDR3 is CASSQILAGVNEQFF. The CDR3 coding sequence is TGCGCCAGCAGCCAAATACTAGCGGGGGTCAATGAGCAGTTCTTC.

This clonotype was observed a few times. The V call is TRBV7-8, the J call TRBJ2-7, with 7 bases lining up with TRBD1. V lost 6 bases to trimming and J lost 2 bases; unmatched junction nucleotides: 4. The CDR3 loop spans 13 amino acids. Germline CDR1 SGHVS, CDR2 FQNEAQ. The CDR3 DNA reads TGTGCCAGCAGGGGGACAGACACCTACGAGCAGTACTTC. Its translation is CASRGTDTYEQYF.

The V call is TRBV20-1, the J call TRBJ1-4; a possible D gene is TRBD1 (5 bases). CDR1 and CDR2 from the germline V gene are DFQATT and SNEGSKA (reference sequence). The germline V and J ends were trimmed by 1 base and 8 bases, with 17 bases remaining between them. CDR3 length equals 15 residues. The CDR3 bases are TGCAGTGCTAGAGGGGGGGGTGGTGGAAACGAAAAACTGTTTTTT. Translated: CSARGGGGGNEKLFF.

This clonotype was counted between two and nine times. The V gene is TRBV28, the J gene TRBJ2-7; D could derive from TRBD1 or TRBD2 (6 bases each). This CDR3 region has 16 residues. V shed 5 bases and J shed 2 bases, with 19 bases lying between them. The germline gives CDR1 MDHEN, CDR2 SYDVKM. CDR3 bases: TGTGCCAGCAGTCCTCACAGGGTAGCGGACACCTACGAGCAGTACTTC. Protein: CASSPHRVADTYEQYF.

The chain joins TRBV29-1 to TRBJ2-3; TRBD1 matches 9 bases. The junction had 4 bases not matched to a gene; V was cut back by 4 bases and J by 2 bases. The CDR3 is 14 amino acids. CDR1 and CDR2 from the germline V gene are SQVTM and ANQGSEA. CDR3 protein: CSVVGTGNTDTQYF. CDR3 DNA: TGCAGCGTTGTCGGGACAGGGAACACAGATACGCAGTATTTT.

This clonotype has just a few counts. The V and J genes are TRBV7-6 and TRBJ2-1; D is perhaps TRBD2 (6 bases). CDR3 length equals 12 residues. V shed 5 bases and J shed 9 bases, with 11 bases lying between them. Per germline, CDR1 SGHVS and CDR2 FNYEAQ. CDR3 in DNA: TGTGCCAGCAGCACGGGAGTTGCTGAGCAGTTCTTC. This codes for CASSTGVAEQFF.

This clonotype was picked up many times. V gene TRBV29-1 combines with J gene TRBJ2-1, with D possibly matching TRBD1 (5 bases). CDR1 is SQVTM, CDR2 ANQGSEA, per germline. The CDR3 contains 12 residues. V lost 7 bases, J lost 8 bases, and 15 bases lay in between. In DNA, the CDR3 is TGCAGCGCACCAGGAGACAGTTATGAGCAGTTCTTC. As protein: CSAPGDSYEQFF.

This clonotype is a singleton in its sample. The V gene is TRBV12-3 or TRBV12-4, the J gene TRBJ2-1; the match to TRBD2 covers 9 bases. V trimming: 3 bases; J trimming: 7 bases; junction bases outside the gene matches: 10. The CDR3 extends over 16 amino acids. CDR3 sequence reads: CASSFFGGGARNEQFF. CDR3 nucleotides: TGTGCCAGCAGTTTTTTTGGCGGGGGGGCAAGAAATGAGCAGTTCTTC.

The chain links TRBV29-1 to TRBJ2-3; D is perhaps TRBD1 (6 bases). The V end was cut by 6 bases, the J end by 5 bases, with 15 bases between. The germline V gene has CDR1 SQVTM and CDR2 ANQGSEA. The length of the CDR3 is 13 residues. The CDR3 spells CSVSTGMGDTQYF. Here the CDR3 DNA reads TGCAGCGTGAGCACAGGGATGGGAGATACGCAGTATTTT.

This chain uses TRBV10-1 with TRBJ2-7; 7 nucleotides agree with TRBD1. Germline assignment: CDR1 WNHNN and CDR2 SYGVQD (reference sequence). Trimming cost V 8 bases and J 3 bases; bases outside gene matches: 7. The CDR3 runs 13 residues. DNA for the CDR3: TGCGCCAGCGGACCCGGGACAGTCTACGAGCAGTACTTC. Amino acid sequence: CASGPGTVYEQYF.

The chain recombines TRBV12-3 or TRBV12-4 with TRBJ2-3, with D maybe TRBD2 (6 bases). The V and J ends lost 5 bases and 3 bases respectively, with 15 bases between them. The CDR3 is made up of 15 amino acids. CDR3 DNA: TGTGCCAGCAGTCGGGCGGGCGGGGTGACAGATACGCAGTATTTT. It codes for CASSRAGGVTDTQYF.

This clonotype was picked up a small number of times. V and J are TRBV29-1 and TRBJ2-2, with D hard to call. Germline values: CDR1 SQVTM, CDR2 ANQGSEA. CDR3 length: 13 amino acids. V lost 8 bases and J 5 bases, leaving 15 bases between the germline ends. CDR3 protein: CSTVPDRTGELFF. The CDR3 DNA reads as TGCAGCACCGTCCCGGATCGGACCGGGGAGCTGTTTTTT.

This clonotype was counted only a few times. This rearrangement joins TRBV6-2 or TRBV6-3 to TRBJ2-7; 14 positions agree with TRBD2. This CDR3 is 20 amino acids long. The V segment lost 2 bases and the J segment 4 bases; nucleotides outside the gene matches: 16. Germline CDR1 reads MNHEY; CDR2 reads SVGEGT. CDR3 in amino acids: CASSYGAGTSGGHYWYEQYF. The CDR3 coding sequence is TGTGCCAGCAGTTACGGAGCAGGGACTAGCGGGGGTCACTACTGGTACGAGCAGTACTTC.

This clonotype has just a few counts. CDR3 region: CSVDVQDTDTQYF. CDR3 nucleotides: TGCAGCGTTGATGTCCAGGATACAGATACGCAGTATTTT. This rearrangement joins TRBV29-1 to TRBJ2-3; D is uncertain. Trimming shortened V by 3 bases and J by 3 bases, and 10 bases separated the two germline ends. The CDR3 contains 13 residues. Germline V gene data show CDR1 as SQVTM and CDR2 as ANQGSEA.

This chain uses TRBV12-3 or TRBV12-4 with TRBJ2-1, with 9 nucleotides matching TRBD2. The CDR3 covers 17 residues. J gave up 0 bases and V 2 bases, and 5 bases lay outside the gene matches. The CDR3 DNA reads TGTGCCAGCAGTTTAATTGGTAGCGGGAGCTCCTACAATGAGCAGTTCTTC. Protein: CASSLIGSGSSYNEQFF.

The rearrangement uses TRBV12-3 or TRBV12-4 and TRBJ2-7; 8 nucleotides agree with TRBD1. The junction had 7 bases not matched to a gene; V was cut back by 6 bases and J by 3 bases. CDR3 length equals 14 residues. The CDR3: CASSPDREVYEQYF. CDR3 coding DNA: TGTGCCAGCAGCCCGGACAGGGAGGTCTACGAGCAGTACTTC.

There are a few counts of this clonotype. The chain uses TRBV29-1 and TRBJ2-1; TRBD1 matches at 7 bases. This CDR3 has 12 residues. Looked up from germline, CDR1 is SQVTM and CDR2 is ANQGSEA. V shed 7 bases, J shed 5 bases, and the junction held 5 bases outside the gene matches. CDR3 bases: TGCAGCGCCCGGGACAGAGACAATGAGCAGTTCTTC. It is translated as CSARDRDNEQFF.

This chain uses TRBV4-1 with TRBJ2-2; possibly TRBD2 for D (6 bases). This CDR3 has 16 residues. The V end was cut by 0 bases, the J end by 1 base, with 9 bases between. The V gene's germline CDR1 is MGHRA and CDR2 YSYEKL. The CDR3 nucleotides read TGCGCCAGCAGCCAAGATCCCGGGGGGAACACCGGGGAGCTGTTTTTT. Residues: CASSQDPGGNTGELFF.

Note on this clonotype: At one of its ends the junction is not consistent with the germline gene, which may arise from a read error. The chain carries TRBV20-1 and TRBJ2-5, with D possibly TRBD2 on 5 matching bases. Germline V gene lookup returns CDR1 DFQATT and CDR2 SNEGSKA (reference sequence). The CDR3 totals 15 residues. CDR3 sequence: CSARAPSWPRDPDRF. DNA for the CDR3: TGCAGTGCTAGGGCCCCCTCGTGGCCCCGGGATCCCGATCGGTTC.

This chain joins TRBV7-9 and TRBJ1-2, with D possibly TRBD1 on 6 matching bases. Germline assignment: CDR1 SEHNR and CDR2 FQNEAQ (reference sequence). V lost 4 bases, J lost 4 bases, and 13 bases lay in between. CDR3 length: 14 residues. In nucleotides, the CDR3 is TGTGCCAGCAGCTACGGGGGGCAGAGCTATGGCTACACCTTC. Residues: CASSYGGQSYGYTF.

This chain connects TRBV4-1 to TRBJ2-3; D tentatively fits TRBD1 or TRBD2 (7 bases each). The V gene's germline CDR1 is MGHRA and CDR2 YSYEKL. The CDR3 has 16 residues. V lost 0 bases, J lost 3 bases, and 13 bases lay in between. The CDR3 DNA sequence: TGCGCCAGCAGCCAAGACTCCAGGGGGGGAACAGATACGCAGTATTTT. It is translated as CASSQDSRGGTDTQYF.

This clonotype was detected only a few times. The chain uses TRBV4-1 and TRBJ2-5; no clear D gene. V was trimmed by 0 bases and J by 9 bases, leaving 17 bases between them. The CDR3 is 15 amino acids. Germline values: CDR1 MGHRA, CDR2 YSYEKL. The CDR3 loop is CASSQDMGWPTPQYF. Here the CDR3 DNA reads TGCGCCAGCAGCCAAGATATGGGCTGGCCCACGCCCCAGTACTTC.

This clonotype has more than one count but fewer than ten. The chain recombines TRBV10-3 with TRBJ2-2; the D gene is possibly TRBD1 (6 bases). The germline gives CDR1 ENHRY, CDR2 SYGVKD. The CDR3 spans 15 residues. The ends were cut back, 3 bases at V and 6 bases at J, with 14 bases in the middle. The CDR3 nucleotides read TGTGCCATCAGTGATGATAGAGGGGGTCCCGGGGAGCTGTTTTTT. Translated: CAISDDRGGPGELFF.

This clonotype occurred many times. For the CDR3, the DNA is TGTGCCAGCAGTTTGGGGACACCTCAAGAGACCCAGTACTTC. Its translation: CASSLGTPQETQYF. V usage is TRBV12-3 or TRBV12-4 and J usage is TRBJ2-5, with D perhaps TRBD1 (6 bases). The CDR3 is made up of 14 amino acids. Trimming stripped 3 bases from V and 2 bases from J, with 10 bases between.

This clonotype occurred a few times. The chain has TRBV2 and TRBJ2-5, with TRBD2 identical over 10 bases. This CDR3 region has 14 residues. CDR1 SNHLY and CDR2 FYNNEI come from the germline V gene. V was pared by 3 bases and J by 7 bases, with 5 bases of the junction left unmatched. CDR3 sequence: CASSDLAGAATQYF. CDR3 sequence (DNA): TGTGCCAGCAGTGATCTAGCGGGGGCCGCGACCCAGTACTTC.